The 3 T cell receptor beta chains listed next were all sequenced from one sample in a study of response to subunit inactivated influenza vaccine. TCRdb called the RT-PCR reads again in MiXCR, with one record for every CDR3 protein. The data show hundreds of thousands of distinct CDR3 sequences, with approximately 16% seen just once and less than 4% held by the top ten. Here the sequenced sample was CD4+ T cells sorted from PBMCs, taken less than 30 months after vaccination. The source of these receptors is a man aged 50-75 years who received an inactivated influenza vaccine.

Here the CDR3 reads CASSMQAGTEAFF. DNA for the CDR3: TGTGCCAGTAGTATGCAGGCGGGAACTGAAGCTTTCTTT. The V and J genes are TRBV19 and TRBJ1-1; D unclear. Trimming stripped 3 bases from V and 5 bases from J, with 10 bases between. CDR1 and CDR2 from the germline V gene are LNHDA and SQIVND (reference sequence). The CDR3 is made up of 13 amino acids.

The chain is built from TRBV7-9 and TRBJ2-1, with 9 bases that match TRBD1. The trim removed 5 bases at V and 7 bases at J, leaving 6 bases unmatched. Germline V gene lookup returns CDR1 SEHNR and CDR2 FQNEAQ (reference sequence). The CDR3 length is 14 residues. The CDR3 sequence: CASSAGTGYNEQFF. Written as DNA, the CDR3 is TGTGCCAGCAGCGCCGGGACAGGGTATAATGAGCAGTTCTTC.

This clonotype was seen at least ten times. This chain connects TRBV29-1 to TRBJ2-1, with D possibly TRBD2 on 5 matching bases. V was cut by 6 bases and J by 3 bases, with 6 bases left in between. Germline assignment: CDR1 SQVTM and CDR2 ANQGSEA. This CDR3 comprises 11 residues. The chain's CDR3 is CSVDYYNEQFF. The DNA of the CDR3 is TGCAGCGTAGACTACTACAATGAGCAGTTCTTC.